What follows are 8 T cell receptor beta chains derived from one specimen sequenced in a study of cytomegalovirus exposure and HLA in healthy donors. The PCR was carried out with 60 Vbeta primers and 13 Jbeta primers. Here immunoSEQ multiplex PCR was the method, and the copy in TCRdb shows in-frame clones only, minus some. The sample has tens of thousands of clones; about nine tenths are singletons. Sequencing was carried out using PBMCs. The receptors originated from a man aged 25-40 years in good health and CMV-seropositive.

J is TRBJ2-2 and V is TRBV9; 11 bases map to TRBD2. The CDR3 spans 16 residues. After removal of 2 bases from V and 6 bases from J, the junction contained 6 bases not matched to a gene. The germline V gene encodes CDR1 SGDLS and CDR2 YYNGEE. As DNA, the CDR3 is TGTGCCAGCAGCGTCTTAGCGGGAGGGCCGGCCGGGGAGCTGTTTTTT. This gives the protein CASSVLAGGPAGELFF.

DNA for the CDR3: TGTGCCAGCACCTCAGGGGACAGGGAACACGAGCAGTACTTC. This sequence encodes CASTSGDREHEQYF. The rearrangement joins TRBV7-9 to TRBJ2-7; the match to TRBD1 covers 9 bases. CDR1 is SEHNR and CDR2 is FQNEAQ in the germline V gene (reference sequence). V trimming: 7 bases; J trimming: 5 bases; junction bases outside the gene matches: 9. This CDR3 has 14 residues.

This clone was seen once. The chain carries TRBV5-1 and TRBJ1-1; possibly TRBD1 for D (5 bases). Germline assignment: CDR1 SGHRS and CDR2 YFSETQ. V lost 3 bases and J lost 6, with 18 bases in between. This CDR3 is 15 amino acids long. The CDR3 spells CASSSGWGVDAEAFF. The CDR3, as DNA: TGCGCCAGCAGCTCAGGATGGGGGGTTGACGCTGAAGCTTTCTTT.

V usage is TRBV27 and J usage is TRBJ2-3, with TRBD1 matching 8 bases. The trim removed 4 bases at V and 0 bases at J, leaving 9 bases unmatched. Germline lookup yields CDR1 MNHEY and CDR2 SMNVEV (reference sequence). CDR3 length equals 17 residues. The CDR3 sequence: CASSSIPGQASTDTQYF. CDR3 nucleotide sequence: TGTGCCAGCAGTTCGATACCGGGACAGGCTAGCACAGATACGCAGTATTTT.

This chain uses TRBV11-3 with TRBJ2-1; TRBD2 matches 7 bases. Unmatched junction bases numbered 4, after V lost 5 bases and J lost 9 bases. From germline, CDR1 is SGHNT and CDR2 YENEEA. The CDR3 sequence is 12 residues long. The CDR3 DNA sequence: TGTGCCAGCAGCACCGGACTAGGTGAGCAGTTCTTC. This translates into CASSTGLGEQFF.

This chain joins TRBV4-1 and TRBJ2-2, with TRBD2 matching over 9 bases. V was clipped by 10 bases and J by 5 bases; unmatched bases: 8. Germline CDR1 MGHRA, CDR2 YSYEKL. CDR3 size: 14 residues. The chain's CDR3 is CATSFSGSTGELFF. CDR3 in DNA: TGCGCCACCTCTTTTAGCGGGAGTACCGGGGAGCTGTTTTTT.

DNA for the CDR3: TGTGCCAGCGGTCCTAGTAGGGGTTCCACTGAAGCTTTCTTT. Its translation: CASGPSRGSTEAFF. The chain combines TRBV7-8 with TRBJ1-1; possible D gene TRBD1, 5 bases. Trimming shortened V by 8 bases and J by 4 bases, and 17 bases separated the two germline ends. This CDR3 is built from 14 residues. Germline values: CDR1 SGHVS, CDR2 FQNEAQ.

The J gene is TRBJ2-7, the V gene TRBV28; D not resolved. The length of the CDR3 is 16 residues. Germline V gene lookup returns CDR1 MDHEN and CDR2 SYDVKM. Trimming left V 3 bases short and J 7 bases short, with 22 bases between. This CDR3 is CASSLMWIRSPLEQYF. The CDR3 nucleotides read TGTGCCAGCAGTTTGATGTGGATCAGGTCCCCTCTTGAGCAGTACTTC.